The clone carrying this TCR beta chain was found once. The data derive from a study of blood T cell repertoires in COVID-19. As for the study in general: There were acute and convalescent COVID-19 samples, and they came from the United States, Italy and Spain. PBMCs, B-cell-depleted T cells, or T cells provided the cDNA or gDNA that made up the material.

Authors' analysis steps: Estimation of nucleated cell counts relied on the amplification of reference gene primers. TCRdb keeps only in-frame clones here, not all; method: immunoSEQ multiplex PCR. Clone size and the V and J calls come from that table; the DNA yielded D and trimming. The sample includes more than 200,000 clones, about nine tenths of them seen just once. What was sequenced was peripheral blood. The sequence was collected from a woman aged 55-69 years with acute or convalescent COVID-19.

The CDR3 sequence is CASSLLDTQYF. The CDR3 DNA is TGTGCCAGCAGCTTACTGGATACGCAGTATTTT. The V call is TRBV5-5, the J call TRBJ2-3; no reliable D call. The length of the CDR3 is 11 residues. With 2 bases removed from V and 6 bases from J, the gap between germline ends came to 4 bases. Germline CDR1 SGHKS, CDR2 YYEKEE (reference sequence).